A single sample is the source of the 7 T cell receptor beta chains below, sequenced in a study of CD8 T cells in ankylosing spondylitis. TCRdb processed the 5' RACE reads anew with MiXCR; each CDR3 protein has one entry. The sample consists of some 130,000 distinct CDR3 sequences, about 13% of them appearing once. The sample was blood, either unsorted or a sorted T cell fraction (not recorded which). The source is a female donor with ankylosing spondylitis or in good health (not recorded which).

The chain employs TRBV24-1 and TRBJ2-6; TRBD2 might be the D (5 bases). The ends were cut back, 6 bases at V and 1 base at J, with 15 bases in the middle. The CDR3 sequence is 17 residues long. Germline-derived CDR1 and CDR2 are KGHDR and SFDVKD. CDR3 sequence: CATSPGIKVSGANVLTF. In nucleotides, the CDR3 is TGTGCCACCAGTCCCGGGATAAAGGTATCTGGGGCCAACGTCCTGACTTTC.

Of note for this clonotype: One end of the junction does not line up with germline, which may come from a read error. The chain has TRBV5-1 and TRBJ1-1; D not certain. The CDR3 is 13 residues long. Germline CDR1 reads SGHRS; CDR2 reads YFSETQ. The CDR3 region is CAGSLAGVPEAFF. The CDR3 DNA reads TGCGCCGGCAGCTTGGCCGGGGTGCCTGAAGCTTTCTTT.

This clonotype showed up many times. V is TRBV29-1 and J is TRBJ2-3; D gene unclear. The CDR3 runs 12 residues. V shed 3 bases and J shed 4 bases, with 8 bases lying between them. From germline, CDR1 is SQVTM and CDR2 ANQGSEA. The CDR3 DNA follows: TGCAGCGTTGAGACAAACCCAGATACGCAGTATTTT. The encoded protein is CSVETNPDTQYF.

This clonotype was seen ten or more times. V usage is TRBV4-2 and J usage is TRBJ1-1; the D gene is possibly TRBD1 (5 bases). CDR1 is LGHNA and CDR2 is YNFKEQ in the germline V gene. V was cut by 4 bases and J by 3 bases, with 27 bases left in between. This CDR3 has 19 residues. The DNA for the CDR3 is TGTGCCAGCAGCCTCCCCGGCGGTGCGACAGTGCTATATTACACTGAAGCTTTCTTT. This sequence encodes CASSLPGGATVLYYTEAFF.

This clonotype turned up a few times. V is TRBV11-2 and J is TRBJ2-2; 8 bases fit TRBD2. The CDR3 loop spans 16 amino acids. Germline V CDR1 and CDR2: SGHAT, FQNNGV. The V segment lost 5 bases and the J segment 5 bases; nucleotides outside the gene matches: 10. CDR3 nucleotides: TGTGCCAGCAGCCTGCTCAGCGGGAGTAGGACCGGGGAGCTGTTTTTT. Protein product: CASSLLSGSRTGELFF.

This clonotype was seen at least ten times. The chain employs TRBV28 and TRBJ1-1, with D maybe TRBD1 (6 bases). The V end was cut by 3 bases, the J end by 4 bases, with 18 bases between. Germline CDR1 MDHEN, CDR2 SYDVKM. CDR3 length: 16 amino acids. The CDR3 loop reads CASSLGPRGFFTEAFF. CDR3 sequence (DNA): TGTGCCAGCAGTTTGGGTCCCAGGGGTTTTTTCACTGAAGCTTTCTTT.

This clonotype has at least ten counts. Here the CDR3 reads CSADLGLGQFF. The CDR3 DNA follows: TGCAGTGCTGACCTGGGACTAGGGCAGTTCTTC. This chain links TRBV20-1 with TRBJ2-1; TRBD2 matches 8 bases. Germline assignment: CDR1 DFQATT and CDR2 SNEGSKA (reference sequence). The CDR3 length is 11 residues. Trimming took 5 bases from V and 12 from J; bases not matched to a gene: 6.